These 22 T cell receptor beta chains were all obtained from the same sample, sequenced in a study of T cells in Graves' hyperthyroidism and ophthalmopathy. It was RNA transcripts that yielded the amplified TCR beta CDR3 regions. In the first-round RT-PCR of the TCR CDR3, the HTBI primer set was used. TCRdb recomputed calls from the multiplex PCR reads with MiXCR, one row per CDR3 protein. The table has hundreds of thousands of distinct CDR3 sequences, over 10% seen once; the top ten hold about 9.1%. Sequencing was carried out using blood. These receptors originate from a woman aged 18-29 years with Graves' hyperthyroidism.

In its sample, this clonotype was seen many times. This chain links TRBV18 with TRBJ2-5; 8 bases line up with TRBD2. Germline V gene sequence: CDR1 KGHSH, CDR2 LQKENI. Trimming removed 4 bases from V and 1 base from J; junction bases left unmatched: 5. This CDR3 contains 15 residues. The CDR3 is CASSRRGGRQETQYF. The CDR3, as DNA: TGTGCCAGCTCACGACGGGGGGGCCGCCAAGAGACCCAGTACTTC.

Ten or more counts support this clonotype. The chain uses TRBV7-8 and TRBJ2-1, with no clear D. The CDR3 has 12 amino acids. Germline lookup yields CDR1 SGHVS and CDR2 FQNEAQ. V was clipped by 3 bases and J by 5 bases, with 5 bases between them. In nucleotides, the CDR3 is TGTGCCAGCAGCTTCGACGACAATGAGCAGTTCTTC. Translating it yields CASSFDDNEQFF.

This clonotype has a handful of counts. The rearrangement joins TRBV4-1 to TRBJ2-1; TRBD2 aligns across 9 bases. The CDR3 is 16 residues long. The germline CDR1 and CDR2 sequences are MGHRA and YSYEKL. Trimming took 4 bases from V and 7 from J; bases not matched to a gene: 11. As DNA, the CDR3 is TGCGCCAGCAGCCGGACGGTAGCGGGAGTGGGGAATGAGCAGTTCTTC. Encoded protein: CASSRTVAGVGNEQFF.

Many counts were recorded for this clonotype. The CDR3 region is CASRGLTGPTNYGYTF. DNA of the CDR3: TGTGCCAGCAGGGGGCTGACAGGCCCCACTAACTATGGCTACACCTTC. The genes are TRBV11-2 and TRBJ1-2, with D possibly TRBD1 on 6 matching bases. Between the trimmed V and J ends, which lost 6 bases and 0 bases, there was a span of 17 bases. The CDR3 sequence is 16 residues long. Germline V lookup: CDR1 SGHAT, CDR2 FQNNGV.

This clonotype was seen repeatedly, ten times or more. The chain employs TRBV20-1 and TRBJ2-7; 8 nucleotides match TRBD1. The V segment lost 0 bases and the J segment 1 base; nucleotides outside the gene matches: 11. Germline-derived CDR1 and CDR2 are DFQATT and SNEGSKA (reference sequence). The CDR3 is made up of 17 amino acids. CDR3 amino acids: CSARDLGVRTGSYEQYF. The CDR3 coding sequence is TGCAGTGCTAGAGATCTGGGGGTAAGGACAGGGTCCTACGAGCAGTACTTC.

This clonotype was counted at least ten times. This chain connects TRBV7-2 to TRBJ2-7; D is possibly TRBD1 (6 bases). V lost 1 base, J lost 3 bases, and 13 bases lay in between. The germline gives CDR1 SGHTA, CDR2 FQGNSA. The CDR3 contains 15 residues. The DNA of the CDR3 is TGTGCCAGCAGCTTAGATTCAGGGGAATTCTACGAGCAGTACTTC. Residues: CASSLDSGEFYEQYF. Supplemented by reference TRBV7-2 and TRBJ2-7, the full variable domain reads GAGVSQSPSNKVTEKGKDVELRCDPISGHTALYWYRQSLGQGLEFLIYFQGNSAPDKSGLPSDRFSAERTGGSVSTLTIQRTQQEDSAVYLCASSLDSGEFYEQYFGPGTRLTVT.

The chain links TRBV7-8 to TRBJ2-5; 7 nucleotides line up with TRBD2. In germline, CDR1 is SGHVS, CDR2 FQNEAQ. V lost 0 bases to trimming and J lost 7 bases; unmatched junction nucleotides: 5. The length of the CDR3 is 14 residues. CDR3 bases: TGTGCCAGCAGCTTAGCTAGGGGCGGGGGGACCCAGTACTTC. This encodes CASSLARGGGTQYF.

This clonotype was picked up many times. V gene TRBV5-5 combines with J gene TRBJ2-7; no reliable D call. With 1 base removed from V and 1 base from J, the gap between germline ends came to 21 bases. Germline lookup yields CDR1 SGHKS and CDR2 YYEKEE (reference sequence). This CDR3 region has 18 residues. CDR3 bases: TGTGCCAGCAGCTTGAGTATTAACAGCTTGACCGGGTCCTACGAGCAGTACTTC. This encodes CASSLSINSLTGSYEQYF.

The chain carries TRBV12-3 or TRBV12-4 and TRBJ2-3; 13 bases agree with TRBD2. V lost 5 bases, J lost 5 bases, and 13 bases stayed unmatched. The length of the CDR3 is 18 residues. The CDR3 spells CASSTTSGRAPVGDTQYF. The CDR3 nucleotides read TGTGCCAGCAGTACTACTAGCGGGAGGGCCCCGGTGGGAGATACGCAGTATTTT.

In its sample, this clonotype was seen a few times. The chain is built from TRBV13 and TRBJ2-6; the D gene is possibly TRBD2 (5 bases). This CDR3 region has 18 residues. Germline CDR1 is PRHDT and CDR2 is FYEKMQ (reference sequence). Trimming removed 2 bases from V and 0 bases from J, with 14 bases in between. The CDR3 DNA reads TGTGCCAGCAGCTTAAACTGGGAGAACAGCTCTGGGGCCAACGTCCTGACTTTC. Its translation: CASSLNWENSSGANVLTF. Using reference TRBV13 and TRBJ2-6 for the parts outside the CDR3, the full variable domain is AAGVIQSPRHLIKEKRETATLKCYPIPRHDTVYWYQQGPGQDPQFLISFYEKMQSDKGSIPDRFSAQQFSDYHSELNMSSLELGDSALYFCASSLNWENSSGANVLTFGAGSRLTVL.

This clonotype was counted ten times or more. The rearrangement links TRBV12-3 or TRBV12-4 to TRBJ1-2; D is undetermined. The V and J ends lost 2 bases and 3 bases respectively, with 7 bases between them. This CDR3 spans 13 amino acids. As DNA, the CDR3 is TGTGCCAGCAGTTTAAGGACGGACTATGGCTACACCTTC. Amino acid sequence: CASSLRTDYGYTF.

The J gene is TRBJ1-2, the V gene TRBV5-1; no firm D call. This CDR3 is built from 14 residues. Germline CDR1 reads SGHRS; CDR2 reads YFSETQ. Between the trimmed V and J ends, which lost 4 bases and 0 bases, there was a span of 10 bases. The CDR3 here is CASSPSGPNYGYTF. In nucleotides, the CDR3 is TGCGCCAGCAGCCCTTCAGGTCCTAACTATGGCTACACCTTC.

This clonotype was seen ten or more times. The chain is built from TRBV7-6 and TRBJ2-1; TRBD2 matches 8 bases. Per the germline V gene, CDR1 is SGHVS and CDR2 is FNYEAQ. The CDR3 has 22 amino acids. The ends lost 5 bases at V and 0 bases at J; junction bases unmatched: 24. Written as DNA, the CDR3 is TGTGCCAGCAGCACTACCACCTCTGGGAGCGGGAGTAGGCAGAGCTCCTACAATGAGCAGTTCTTC. It yields the protein CASSTTTSGSGSRQSSYNEQFF.

With regard to this clonotype: One end of the junction does not line up with germline, which may come from a read error. This rearrangement joins TRBV10-3 to TRBJ1-2; no reliable D call. The CDR3 is 12 residues long. CDR1 and CDR2 from the germline V gene are ENHRY and SYGVKD. In DNA form, the CDR3 reads TGTGCCACCAGTGAGCGCGGCTATGGCTACACCTTC. It specifies CATSERGYGYTF.

This clonotype was seen a handful of times. The chain couples TRBV7-2 to TRBJ2-1; D may be TRBD2 (5 bases). CDR3 length equals 13 residues. Germline V gene lookup returns CDR1 SGHTA and CDR2 FQGNSA. With 8 bases removed from V and 3 bases from J, the gap between germline ends came to 11 bases. The CDR3 region has the DNA TGTGCCAGCGGGCCCCGGGGCTACAATGAGCAGTTCTTC. As protein: CASGPRGYNEQFF.

This clonotype has only a few counts. This sequence joins TRBV7-9 and TRBJ2-1; 11 positions agree with TRBD2. Germline V CDR1 and CDR2: SEHNR, FQNEAQ (reference sequence). The CDR3 has 20 amino acids. Trimming cost V 2 bases and J 0 bases; bases outside gene matches: 12. The CDR3 sequence: CASSLFLASGRPSSYNEQFF. The CDR3 nucleotides are TGTGCCAGCAGCTTATTCCTGGCTAGCGGGAGGCCCTCCTCCTACAATGAGCAGTTCTTC.

The J gene is TRBJ1-1, the V gene TRBV5-6; D is uncertain. The CDR3 contains 12 residues. Germline V gene data show CDR1 as SGHDT and CDR2 as YYEEEE. V was cut by 3 bases and J by 5 bases, with 8 bases left in between. CDR3 residues: CASSSGWTEAFF. CDR3 nucleotide sequence: TGTGCCAGCAGCTCTGGATGGACTGAAGCTTTCTTT.

This rearrangement joins TRBV20-1 to TRBJ2-2; D gene ambiguous. Trimming removed 0 bases at V and 7 bases at J, with 18 bases between. Germline lookup yields CDR1 DFQATT and CDR2 SNEGSKA (reference sequence). The CDR3 is made up of 16 amino acids. In DNA form, the CDR3 reads TGCAGTGCTAGAGATATTAACAATTCAGACATCGGGGAGCTGTTTTTT. The encoded protein is CSARDINNSDIGELFF.

On this clonotype itself: A much larger clone differs from this one at a single base, so this may be a read error. CDR3 coding DNA: TGTGCCAGTAGTCCCCGAACTAGCAATCAGCCCCGGCATTTT. This gives the protein CASSPRTSNQPRHF. The chain uses TRBV19 and TRBJ1-5; D is ambiguous. Looked up from germline, CDR1 is LNHDA and CDR2 is SQIVND (reference sequence). This CDR3 has 14 amino acids.

This clonotype was picked up many times. The chain couples TRBV2 to TRBJ2-7; D unresolved. Trimming pared 7 bases from V and 4 bases from J, leaving 14 bases between. Germline V gene lookup returns CDR1 SNHLY and CDR2 FYNNEI. This CDR3 has 13 residues. CDR3 in DNA: TGTGCCAGCATACGATCCAGCCTGTACGAGCAGTACTTC. Encoded protein: CASIRSSLYEQYF.

This clonotype was counted at least ten times. This rearrangement joins TRBV7-8 to TRBJ1-4; D is ambiguous. V was trimmed by 1 base and J by 7 bases, leaving 16 bases between them. The germline V gene has CDR1 SGHVS and CDR2 FQNEAQ. The CDR3 runs to 16 residues. This chain's CDR3 is CASSLGQAGLGEKLFF. The CDR3 bases are TGTGCCAGCAGCTTAGGGCAGGCGGGGTTGGGTGAAAAACTGTTTTTT.

This clonotype was recorded at least ten times. J is TRBJ2-1 and V is TRBV10-3, with 8 bases aligning to TRBD2. V was clipped by 7 bases and J by 2 bases; unmatched bases: 13. The length of the CDR3 is 17 residues. Germline V gene lookup returns CDR1 ENHRY and CDR2 SYGVKD. CDR3 nucleotide sequence: TGTGCCATCAACGGGGGGGGGCAAGCTCTAGCCTACAATGAGCAGTTCTTC. Translated, it gives CAINGGGQALAYNEQFF.